The 22 T cell receptor beta chains reported below all come from one sample, sequenced in a study of blood T cell repertoires in COVID-19. Here immunoSEQ multiplex PCR was the method, and the copy in TCRdb shows in-frame clones only, minus some. The sample lists some 350,000 clones; about 90% were seen once. The source material was peripheral blood. Receptors were obtained from a man aged 18-30 years with active or convalescent COVID-19.

The chain employs TRBV29-1 and TRBJ2-3; tentative D call: TRBD2 (5 bases). Germline V CDR1 and CDR2: SQVTM, ANQGSEA. This CDR3 spans 15 amino acids. Deletions cut 5 bases from V and 3 bases from J, with 18 bases between. DNA of the CDR3: TGCAGCGTTTTCTGGCTAGCAAGGACGACAGATACGCAGTATTTT. The encoded protein is CSVFWLARTTDTQYF.

V usage is TRBV2 and J usage is TRBJ1-5; tentatively, D is TRBD1 (6 bases). The CDR3 loop spans 14 amino acids. Per germline, CDR1 SNHLY and CDR2 FYNNEI. V was clipped by 3 bases and J by 5 bases, with 11 bases between them. Here the CDR3 reads CASSDSRGYQPQHF. The CDR3 DNA follows: TGTGCCAGCAGTGATAGCAGGGGTTATCAGCCCCAGCATTTT.

The CDR3: CATGDRAYGEQYF. The CDR3 DNA follows: TGTGCCACCGGGGACAGGGCGTACGGCGAGCAGTACTTC. The chain carries TRBV24-1 and TRBJ2-7; 9 bases agree with TRBD1. The CDR3 has 13 amino acids. Germline CDR1 is KGHDR and CDR2 is SFDVKD. Trimming removed 9 bases from V and 6 bases from J; junction bases left unmatched: 8.

The chain links TRBV11-2 to TRBJ1-1; D not certain. V lost 4 bases and J lost 7, with 13 bases in between. This CDR3 has 13 residues. Germline V gene data show CDR1 as SGHAT and CDR2 as FQNNGV. The DNA of the CDR3 is TGTGCCAGCAGCTCGAACCGGGAAAATGAAGCTTTCTTT. Amino acids: CASSSNRENEAFF.

The chain couples TRBV2 to TRBJ2-1; D remains unclear. CDR3 length: 14 residues. Germline values: CDR1 SNHLY, CDR2 FYNNEI. V was shortened by 3 bases and J by 2 bases, with 8 bases between the two germline ends. CDR3 DNA: TGTGCCAGCAGTGATATAGCTACCTACAATGAGCAGTTCTTC. This codes for CASSDIATYNEQFF.

This clone has a single count. The genes are TRBV27 and TRBJ2-7; 10 bases fit TRBD1. The V and J ends lost 9 bases and 6 bases, in that order; junction bases with no gene match: 17. This CDR3 is built from 16 residues. Germline V lookup: CDR1 MNHEY, CDR2 SMNVEV (reference sequence). The chain's CDR3 is CASQSGSTGTGAEQYF. The CDR3 coding sequence is TGTGCCAGTCAAAGTGGGTCAACCGGGACAGGGGCCGAGCAGTACTTC.

This clone occurred once. V usage is TRBV11-1 and J usage is TRBJ2-2; TRBD1 matches 7 bases. The CDR3 length is 16 residues. Trimming removed 5 bases from V and 2 bases from J; junction bases left unmatched: 8. CDR1 is SGHAT, CDR2 FQDESV, per germline (reference sequence). The CDR3 DNA follows: TGTGCCAGCAGCCGGACGACAGGGCGTAACACCGGGGAGCTGTTTTTT. Amino acid sequence: CASSRTTGRNTGELFF.

This clone was detected only a few times. The rearrangement links TRBV7-9 to TRBJ2-7, with 8 positions matching TRBD2. V trimming: 5 bases; J trimming: 2 bases; junction bases outside the gene matches: 11. Germline V gene sequence: CDR1 SEHNR, CDR2 FQNEAQ (reference sequence). The CDR3 covers 16 residues. CDR3 loop: CASSLTPGTRTYEQYF. CDR3 DNA: TGTGCCAGCAGCCTGACCCCGGGGACTAGGACCTACGAGCAGTACTTC.

This clone was seen once. This chain joins TRBV5-1 and TRBJ2-3, with 9 bases lining up with TRBD2. The germline V gene has CDR1 SGHRS and CDR2 YFSETQ. The CDR3 extends over 15 amino acids. After removal of 4 bases from V and 3 bases from J, the junction contained 6 bases not matched to a gene. In DNA, the CDR3 is TGCGCCAGCAGCCCCGGGACTAGCAGGACAGATACGCAGTATTTT. Residues: CASSPGTSRTDTQYF.

The V and J genes are TRBV6-6 and TRBJ2-7; a weak D match, TRBD1 (6 bases). Germline CDR1 is MNHNY and CDR2 is SVGAGI (reference sequence). Trimming stripped 5 bases from V and 5 bases from J, with 16 bases between. The CDR3 consists of 14 residues. Here the CDR3 reads CASSKQGLGDEQYF. Here the CDR3 DNA reads TGTGCCAGCAGTAAACAGGGCTTAGGCGACGAGCAGTACTTC.

V gene TRBV9 combines with J gene TRBJ1-1; 7 bases are a match to TRBD1. The CDR3 is 16 amino acids. The V and J ends lost 0 bases and 3 bases, in that order; junction bases with no gene match: 8. The germline V gene has CDR1 SGDLS and CDR2 YYNGEE. The CDR3 reads CASSVGVGGKDTEAFF. The CDR3 DNA sequence: TGTGCCAGCAGCGTAGGTGTAGGGGGCAAGGACACTGAAGCTTTCTTT. The full variable domain, its missing parts supplied by reference TRBV9 and TRBJ1-1, is DSGVTQTPKHLITATGQRVTLRCSPRSGDLSVYWYQQSLDQGLQFLIQYYNGEERAKGNILERFSAQQFPDLHSELNLSSLELGDSALYFCASSVGVGGKDTEAFFGQGTRLTVV.

The chain has TRBV7-9 and TRBJ1-3; TRBD1 is a possible D gene (5 bases). The CDR3 extends over 15 amino acids. Germline CDR1 reads SEHNR; CDR2 reads FQNEAQ (reference sequence). Trimming took 4 bases from V and 2 from J, leaving 12 bases between them. The CDR3 spells CASSSGRATGNTIYF. The CDR3 coding sequence is TGTGCCAGCAGCTCAGGCAGGGCAACTGGAAACACCATATATTTT.

This chain links TRBV9 with TRBJ2-5; 7 bases are shared with TRBD1. There are 14 residues in the CDR3. The germline V gene has CDR1 SGDLS and CDR2 YYNGEE. Unmatched junction bases numbered 5, after V lost 4 bases and J lost 2 bases. This CDR3 reads CASSRDSPQETQYF. The CDR3 DNA reads as TGTGCCAGCAGCCGGGACAGCCCACAAGAGACCCAGTACTTC.

The chain carries TRBV9 and TRBJ2-2; 14 positions match TRBD2. The germline gives CDR1 SGDLS, CDR2 YYNGEE. The V gene end was trimmed by 2 bases and the J gene end by 4 bases; junction bases not matched to a gene: 7. The CDR3 covers 18 residues. The CDR3 DNA is TGTGCCAGCAGCGTGCGACTAGCGGGAGGGCCTAGCACCGGGGAGCTGTTTTTT. It encodes CASSVRLAGGPSTGELFF.

The V call is TRBV11-1, the J call TRBJ1-1; D unclear. Germline V CDR1 and CDR2: SGHAT, FQDESV (reference sequence). V was clipped by 5 bases and J by 3 bases, with 13 bases between them. The CDR3 is 14 residues long. CDR3 sequence (DNA): TGTGCCAGCAGCCCGAGGGCATTGGACACTGAAGCTTTCTTT. Its protein is CASSPRALDTEAFF.

This sequence joins TRBV29-1 and TRBJ1-4, with 8 bases lining up with TRBD1. Germline-derived CDR1 and CDR2 are SQVTM and ANQGSEA. CDR3 size: 12 residues. V lost 6 bases to trimming and J lost 8 bases; unmatched junction nucleotides: 5. The CDR3 DNA sequence: TGCAGCGTCGGACAGGGTAAAGAAAAACTGTTTTTT. It yields the protein CSVGQGKEKLFF.

The chain is built from TRBV7-2 and TRBJ1-5, with D perhaps matching TRBD1 (5 bases). The CDR3 contains 15 residues. The V end was cut by 5 bases, the J end by 1 base, with 12 bases between. The germline V gene encodes CDR1 SGHTA and CDR2 FQGNSA. CDR3 nucleotides: TGTGCCAGCAGCGGCAGGGCGGGAAGCAATCAGCCCCAGCATTTT. Its protein is CASSGRAGSNQPQHF.

The chain has TRBV11-2 and TRBJ1-5; 11 nucleotides match TRBD1. V trimming: 5 bases; J trimming: 6 bases; junction bases outside the gene matches: 18. The CDR3 sequence is 19 residues long. Germline CDR1 reads SGHAT; CDR2 reads FQNNGV. In DNA form, the CDR3 reads TGTGCCAGCAGCCCCTTACCAGGACAGGGGGCTGCGGTGGGTCAGCCCCAGCATTTT. Protein sequence: CASSPLPGQGAAVGQPQHF. Based on the CDR3 plus reference TRBV11-2 and TRBJ1-5, the full variable domain is EAGVAQSPRYKIIEKRQSVAFWCNPISGHATLYWYQQILGQGPKLLIQFQNNGVVDDSQLPKDRFSAERLKGVDSTLKIQPAKLEDSAVYLCASSPLPGQGAAVGQPQHFGDGTRLSIL.

This clone was observed once. The chain employs TRBV6-6 and TRBJ2-7; the D gene is possibly TRBD2 (5 bases). Trimming shortened V by 6 bases and J by 3 bases, and 18 bases separated the two germline ends. Germline CDR1 reads MNHNY; CDR2 reads SVGAGI (reference sequence). This CDR3 has 15 residues. The CDR3 DNA is TGTGCCAGCAGCCACCGCCTGGAGGCGGGCTACGAGCAGTACTTC. It yields the protein CASSHRLEAGYEQYF.

This clone was found once. J is TRBJ1-1 and V is TRBV7-2, with 8 bases fitting TRBD1. Looked up from germline, CDR1 is SGHTA and CDR2 is FQGNSA. Trimming at V came to 6 bases and at J to 4 bases, leaving 10 bases not matched to a gene. The CDR3 consists of 15 residues. CDR3 DNA sequence: TGTGCCAGCAGGGAAAGACAGGGGTTAGCCACTGAAGCTTTCTTT. It translates to CASRERQGLATEAFF.

The CDR3 DNA reads TGTGCCAGCAGTTTAATTAGGGCGGGGGGAACCACAGATACGCAGTATTTT. Amino acid sequence: CASSLIRAGGTTDTQYF. The V gene is TRBV27, the J gene TRBJ2-3, with 8 bases that match TRBD2. This CDR3 is built from 17 residues. Germline-derived CDR1 and CDR2 are MNHEY and SMNVEV (reference sequence). V lost 2 bases and J lost 2; bases outside the gene matches: 9.

The genes are TRBV5-1 and TRBJ2-3; D is perhaps TRBD1 (5 bases). CDR3 size: 15 residues. Trimming left V 3 bases short and J 1 base short, with 12 bases between. Looked up from germline, CDR1 is SGHRS and CDR2 is YFSETQ. The CDR3 DNA is TGCGCCAGCAGCTGGAGAGACAGAGGCACAGATACGCAGTATTTT. This encodes CASSWRDRGTDTQYF.